This T cell receptor beta chain was sequenced in a study of blood T cell repertoires in COVID-19 (TCRdb year 2020). Background for the entire study: The collaborator samples originated in the United States, Italy and Spain and spanned the acute and convalescent phases of COVID-19. Samples came from the ongoing ImmuneRACE study (first 160 participants) plus 1,254 subjects from 6 global collaborators. The material from the prospective study consisted of cDNA or gDNA derived from T cells, B-cell-depleted T cells, or PBMCs. The dataset comprised deeply sampled blood TCRbeta repertoires from subjects exposed to, actively infected with, or recovered from COVID-19. The repertoires were released in a freely available public database meant as a resource for research on the immune response to SARS-CoV-2. Where available, HLA class I and class II types were taken from metadata supplied by the sample provider and were not determined by assay-based typing. The sample metadata nearly always contained a de-identified subject ID, COVID-19 status, age in years and sex.

Study-wide findings and limitations: How much clinical and demographic metadata was included differed by source and by participant, and the metadata was provided uncurated.

There are 15 amino acids in the CDR3, from cysteine to phenylalanine inclusive. Only the CDR3 DNA stays, 45 bases, in frame from base 1. The CDR1 and CDR2 encoded by the germline V gene are MGHDK and SYGVNS. Clipping removes 4 bases from V and 2 bases from J, with 5 as the unmatched junction base count. Participants in the prospective study were aged about 18 to 100 years, lived in 20 to 30 United States geographic areas, and enrolled through a virtual design. To assign participants to cohorts, the prospective study relied on clinical history that participants themselves reported in a screening survey and a study questionnaire. For ImmuneRACE Cohort 3, a participant was defined as recovered based on two consecutive negative NP/OP PCR tests, clearance by a healthcare professional, or resolution of symptoms. Mobile phlebotomists in the prospective study collected whole blood, serum and a nasopharyngeal or oropharyngeal swab from every participant. Over a roughly 2-month period, participants in the prospective study had the option of providing additional blood draws and questionnaires. Before DNA extraction, blood samples from the prospective study were shipped at room temperature or frozen.

TCRbeta CDR3 regions were amplified from genomic DNA using the immunoSEQ Assay, a bias-controlled multiplex PCR. The published analysis was carried out like this. The number of nucleated cells in each sample was estimated from the amplification of reference gene primers within the assay. To quantify the absolute abundance of each unique TCRbeta CDR3 rearrangement, sequence reads were collapsed and filtered. For each sample, productive Simpson clonality was calculated as the square root of Simpson's diversity index across productive rearrangements. The immuneACCESS repertoire file appears here via TCRdb, limited to in-frame rearrangements. These files lack a portion of the clones; in checked studies, under half of the deficit traces to unresolved V genes, and the cause of the others is not known. V and J calls and clone size are copied from that table; D and trimming were computed from the DNA. In all, the sample holds roughly 160,000 clones, and 80% of those were seen once. The top ten clones comprise approximately 3% of the sample.

This clone was seen a handful of times. Its antigen is currently not known. Qualities for individual bases were not recorded, and no much larger clone is one base off. The sequenced sample was PBMCs or T cells enriched from blood (not recorded which). The sequence joins TRBV25-1 to TRBJ1-3; 7 bases in between match TRBD1. The receptor comes from an older woman who had recovered from COVID-19. The DNA reads TGTGCCAGCAGTGCTAGGGGGCTAACTGGAAACACCATATATTTT. This translates into CASSARGLTGNTIYF.